This T cell receptor beta chain came from a study of T cell clonality in common variable immunodeficiency. Broader study findings: Fewer TCRbeta clones were shared among CVID subjects than controls. What drives increased CVID clonality needs T cell subpopulation sequencing. In common variable immunodeficiency, TCR beta chains reportedly carried fewer deletions and N-nucleotide insertions.

At least ten counts were recorded for this clone. Its antigen remains unknown. Each donor provided roughly 4.5 to 8.5 ml of heparinized whole blood. Profiling relied on immunoSEQ multiplex PCR, and the TCRdb table lists in-frame clones only, not all of them. Listed for the sample are roughly 32,000 clones, none seen a single time. The receptor was isolated from a person between 18 and 75 years old in good health. Sequencing used peripheral blood mononuclear cells.

The CDR3 DNA, read in part, is TGTGCCAGCAGCACTCCTAACCAAGAGACC. Its protein product is CASSTPNQET. The full CDR3 protein is CASSTPNQETQYF. The chain recombines TRBV7-2 with TRBJ2-5, with D uncertain. The read gets to within 3 residues of the CDR3 end, and the germline J gene fills in the rest. The CDR3 is made up of 13 amino acids. V was cut by 5 bases and J by 0 bases, with 7 bases left in between. CDR1 and CDR2 (germline): SGHTA, FQGNSA.